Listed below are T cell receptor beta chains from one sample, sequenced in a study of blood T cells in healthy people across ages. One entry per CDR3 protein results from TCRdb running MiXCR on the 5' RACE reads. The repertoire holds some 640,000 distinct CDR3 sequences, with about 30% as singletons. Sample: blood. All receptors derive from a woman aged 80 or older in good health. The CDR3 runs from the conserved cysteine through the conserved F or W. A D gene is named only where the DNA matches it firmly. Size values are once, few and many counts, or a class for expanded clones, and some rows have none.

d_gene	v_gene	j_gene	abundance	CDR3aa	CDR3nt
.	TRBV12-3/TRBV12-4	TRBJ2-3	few	CASSLGIPADTQYF	TGTGCCAGCAGTTTAGGAATACCAGCAGATACGCAGTATTTT
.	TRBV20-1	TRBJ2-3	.	CSARDAGASTDTQYF	TGCAGTGCTAGAGATGCGGGGGCCAGCACAGATACGCAGTATTTT
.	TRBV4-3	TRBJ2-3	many	CASSQDHHTDTQYF	TGCGCCAGCAGCCAAGATCACCACACAGATACGCAGTATTTT
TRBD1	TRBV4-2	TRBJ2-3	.	CASSQDPLAGGRDTQYF	TGTGCCAGCAGCCAAGATCCATTGGCAGGGGGACGAGATACGCAGTATTTT
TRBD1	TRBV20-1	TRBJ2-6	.	CSASEGATGANVLTF	TGCAGTGCTAGTGAGGGGGCGACTGGGGCCAACGTCCTGACTTTC
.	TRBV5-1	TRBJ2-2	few	CASSSGAGTKNTGELFF	TGCGCCAGCAGCTCGGGGGCAGGGACTAAGAACACCGGGGAGCTGTTTTTT
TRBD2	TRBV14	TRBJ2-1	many	CASRYGLADYNEQFF	TGTGCCAGCAGGTACGGACTAGCGGACTACAATGAGCAGTTCTTC
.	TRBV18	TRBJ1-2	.	CASSQDVTSGYTF	TGTGCCAGCTCACAAGACGTTACCAGCGGCTACACCTTC
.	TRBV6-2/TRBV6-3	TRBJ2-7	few	CASSGVQGRYEQYF	TGTGCCAGCAGCGGCGTACAGGGTCGCTACGAGCAGTACTTC
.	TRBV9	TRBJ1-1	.	CASSVARDTEAFF	TGTGCCAGCAGCGTAGCTAGGGACACTGAAGCTTTCTTT
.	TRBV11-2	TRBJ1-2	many	CASSMTGTYGYTF	TGTGCCAGCAGCATGACCGGCACTTATGGCTACACCTTC
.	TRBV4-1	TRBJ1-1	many	CASSQRAGNTEAFF	TGCGCCAGCAGCCAAAGGGCGGGGAACACTGAAGCTTTCTTT
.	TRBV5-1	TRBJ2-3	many	CASGVLDTQYF	TGCGCCAGCGGTGTTTTGGATACGCAGTATTTT
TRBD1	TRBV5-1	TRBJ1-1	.	CASSWGTANTEAFF	TGCGCCAGCAGCTGGGGGACAGCGAACACTGAAGCTTTCTTT
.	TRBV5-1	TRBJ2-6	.	CASSLAQGANVLTF	TGCGCCAGCAGCTTGGCTCAGGGGGCCAACGTCCTGACTTTC
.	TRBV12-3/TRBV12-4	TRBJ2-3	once	CASSLRPDAQYF	TGTGCCAGCAGTTTAAGACCAGATGCGCAGTATTTT
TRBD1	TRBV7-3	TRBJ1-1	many	CASSLIRGLGMGTEAFF	TGTGCCAGCAGCTTAATAAGGGGGCTGGGGATGGGAACTGAAGCTTTCTTT
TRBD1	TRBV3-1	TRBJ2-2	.	CASSPGQGPYTGELFF	TGTGCCAGCAGCCCCGGACAGGGCCCCTACACCGGGGAGCTGTTTTTT
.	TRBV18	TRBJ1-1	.	CASSPVRDTEAFF	TGTGCCAGCTCACCGGTCAGGGACACTGAAGCTTTCTTT
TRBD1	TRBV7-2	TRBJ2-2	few	CASRRPGQGVPGELFF	TGTGCCAGCAGGCGCCCGGGACAGGGGGTTCCCGGGGAGCTGTTTTTT
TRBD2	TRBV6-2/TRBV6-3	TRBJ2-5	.	CASSYGTLAGVETQYF	TGTGCCAGCAGTTACGGTACACTAGCGGGAGTTGAGACCCAGTACTTC
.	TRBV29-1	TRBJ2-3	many	CSVEHGTDTQYF	TGCAGCGTTGAACACGGGACAGATACGCAGTATTTT
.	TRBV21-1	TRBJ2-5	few	CASNSRGRGARETQYF	TGTGCCAGCAACTCTAGGGGGAGGGGGGCGAGAGAGACCCAGTACTTC
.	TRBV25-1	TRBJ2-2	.	CASKGSGDTGELFF	TGTGCCAGTAAAGGGTCGGGAGACACCGGGGAGCTGTTTTTT
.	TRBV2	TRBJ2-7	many	CASRVLQGALYEQYF	TGTGCCAGCAGAGTACTACAAGGAGCACTCTACGAGCAGTACTTC
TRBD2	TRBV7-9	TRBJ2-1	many	CASSYSGLAGEEQFF	TGTGCCAGCAGCTATTCGGGACTAGCGGGGGAGGAGCAGTTCTTC
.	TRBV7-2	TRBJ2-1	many	CASSLVGATYNEQFF	TGTGCCAGCAGCTTAGTCGGAGCGACCTACAATGAGCAGTTCTTC
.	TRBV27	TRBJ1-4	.	CASSFQGTNEKLFF	TGTGCCAGCAGTTTCCAGGGAACTAATGAAAAACTGTTTTTT
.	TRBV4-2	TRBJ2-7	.	CASSQGRSSSYEQYF	TGTGCCAGCAGCCAAGGACGGTCCTCCTCCTACGAGCAGTACTTC
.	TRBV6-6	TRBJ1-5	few	CASSNSYQPQHF	TGTGCCAGCAGTAACTCGTATCAGCCCCAGCATTTT
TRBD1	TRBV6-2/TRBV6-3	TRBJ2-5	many	CASSSEQGAKETQYF	TGTGCCAGCAGTTCGGAACAGGGGGCGAAAGAGACCCAGTACTTC
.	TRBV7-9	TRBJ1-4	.	CASSPTGHEEKLFF	TGTGCCAGCAGCCCAACCGGGCATGAGGAAAAACTGTTTTTT
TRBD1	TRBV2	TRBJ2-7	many	CASRYRGPYEQYF	TGTGCCAGCAGGTACAGGGGGCCCTACGAGCAGTACTTC
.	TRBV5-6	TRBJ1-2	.	CASSLNVAYGYTF	TGTGCCAGCAGCTTGAATGTAGCCTATGGCTACACCTTC
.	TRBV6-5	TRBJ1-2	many	CASSSLSGPPRKGYTF	TGTGCCAGCAGTTCCCTTTCAGGCCCCCCAAGGAAAGGCTACACCTTC
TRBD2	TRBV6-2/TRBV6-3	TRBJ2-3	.	CASSYFSSGTVTDTQYF	TGTGCCAGCAGTTACTTCTCTAGCGGGACAGTCACAGATACGCAGTATTTT
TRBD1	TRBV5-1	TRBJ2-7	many	CASSSNPQGVNYEQYF	TGCGCCAGCAGCTCGAACCCACAGGGGGTCAACTACGAGCAGTACTTC
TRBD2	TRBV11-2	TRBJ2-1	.	CASSRTSGFNEQFF	TGTGCCAGCAGCCGGACTAGCGGGTTCAATGAGCAGTTCTTC
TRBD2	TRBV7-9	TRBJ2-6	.	CASSPSTSGGAAGANVLTF	TGTGCCAGCAGCCCGTCGACTAGCGGGGGGGCGGCTGGGGCCAACGTCCTGACTTTC
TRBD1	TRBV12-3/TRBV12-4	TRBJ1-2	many	CASRFKTGGIWGYTF	TGTGCCAGCAGATTTAAGACAGGGGGGATTTGGGGCTACACCTTC
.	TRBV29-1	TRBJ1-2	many	CSVEHAGDRPDYGYTF	TGCAGCGTTGAACACGCCGGGGATCGACCAGACTATGGCTACACCTTC
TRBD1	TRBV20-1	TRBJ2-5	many	CSAVKTGAQETQYF	TGCAGTGCTGTAAAGACAGGGGCCCAAGAGACCCAGTACTTC